Listed below are T cell receptor beta chains from one sample, sequenced in a study of shared clonotypes between healthy human individuals. Sequencing was performed with immunoSEQ multiplex PCR; in TCRdb, only in-frame clones are kept and a portion is missing. The table includes some 1 million clones, 60% to 80% detected once. Material for sequencing was memory CD4+ T cells sorted from blood. Receptor source: a man between 18 and 29 years old in good health. Each CDR3 is given with its conserved first and last residue. Fields, in order: V gene, CDR3 length, J gene, D gene, clone size, CDR3 DNA, CDR3 protein. A D gene is named only where the DNA matches it firmly. Only some rows state a clone size, as once, few, many or a class for expanded clones.

>TRBV7-6|16|TRBJ2-3|TRBD2|once
TGTGCCAGCAGCTTAGGGACTAGCGGGACGGCAGATACGCAGTATTTT
CASSLGTSGTADTQYF
>TRBV30|12|TRBJ1-2|NA|NA
TGTGCCTGGAGGACAGATGGATATGGCTACACCTTC
CAWRTDGYGYTF
>TRBV25-1|14|TRBJ1-2|NA|NA
TGTGCCAGCAGTGAATCGACGGCTGCCTATGGCTACACCTTC
CASSESTAAYGYTF
>TRBV28|14|TRBJ1-2|TRBD1|NA
TGTGCCAGCAGTTTAGGGACAGTAAACTATGGCTACACCTTC
CASSLGTVNYGYTF
>TRBV7-2|16|TRBJ2-4|NA|NA
TGTGCCAGCAGCTTAGAAATGGGCCGGGGCAAAAACATTCAGTACTTC
CASSLEMGRGKNIQYF
>TRBV6-5|15|TRBJ2-3|NA|NA
TGTGCCAGCAGGGACAGCGGGGCCCGCACAGATACGCAGTATTTT
CASRDSGARTDTQYF
>TRBV29-1|19|TRBJ2-1|TRBD2|NA
TGCAGCGTTGAAGATCTAAGTCTAGCGGGAGCAAGCTCCTACAATGAGCAGTTCTTC
CSVEDLSLAGASSYNEQFF
>TRBV6-4|17|TRBJ1-2|NA|NA
TGTGCCAGCAGTGACAACGCGAGGTTGGGACAATTGGGAGGCTACACCTTC
CASSDNARLGQLGGYTF
>TRBV2|13|TRBJ1-6|TRBD1|NA
TGTGCCAGCATGGGACAGGGGGATTCACCCCTCCACTTT
CASMGQGDSPLHF
>TRBV5-4|15|TRBJ1-1|NA|NA
TGTGCCAGCAGCTTGAGGGGGGTTATGAACACTGAAGCTTTCTTT
CASSLRGVMNTEAFF
>TRBV11-2|15|TRBJ1-2|TRBD1|few
TGTGCCAGCAGCTTAGTCAGGACAGGGGGCGATGGCTACACCTTC
CASSLVRTGGDGYTF
>TRBV2|12|TRBJ2-7|TRBD2|NA
TGTGCCGGGGGACTAGCGGGACCCGAGCAGTACTTC
CAGGLAGPEQYF
>TRBV10-3|14|TRBJ1-1|NA|NA
TGTGCCATCAGTGATCGGGGGGGGACCGCTGAAGCTTTCTTT
CAISDRGGTAEAFF